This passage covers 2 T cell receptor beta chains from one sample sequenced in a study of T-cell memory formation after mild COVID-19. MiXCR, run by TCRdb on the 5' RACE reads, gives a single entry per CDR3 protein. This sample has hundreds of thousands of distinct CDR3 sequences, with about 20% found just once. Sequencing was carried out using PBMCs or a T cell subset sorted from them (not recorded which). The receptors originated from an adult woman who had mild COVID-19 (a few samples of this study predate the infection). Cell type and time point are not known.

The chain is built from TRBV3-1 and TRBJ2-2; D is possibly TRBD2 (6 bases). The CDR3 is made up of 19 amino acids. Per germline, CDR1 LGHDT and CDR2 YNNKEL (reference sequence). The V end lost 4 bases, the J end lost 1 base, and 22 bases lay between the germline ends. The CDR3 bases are TGTGCCAGCAGCCTAAGAAGGGGACTCACCCTTAAGAACACCGGGGAGCTGTTTTTT. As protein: CASSLRRGLTLKNTGELFF.

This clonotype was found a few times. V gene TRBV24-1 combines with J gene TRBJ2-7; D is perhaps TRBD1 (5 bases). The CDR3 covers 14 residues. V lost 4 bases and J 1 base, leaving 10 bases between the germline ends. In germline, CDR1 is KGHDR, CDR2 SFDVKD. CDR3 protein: CATSDLRQSYEQYF. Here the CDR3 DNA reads TGTGCCACCAGTGACCTAAGACAGTCCTACGAGCAGTACTTC.